This T cell receptor beta chain stems from a study of shared clonotypes between healthy human individuals. Findings and limits, study-wide: Only a few donors were included, so the genetic and exposure-history diversity represented was limited.

This clone was counted only a few times. Its antigen remains unidentified. Repertoires were generated with immunoSEQ multiplex PCR, while TCRdb's copy carries only in-frame clones and drops some. The sample contains about 490,000 clones, 76% of which appear only once. Trimming pared 2 bases from V and 3 bases from J, leaving 7 bases between. The germline gives CDR1 LGHNA, CDR2 YNFKEQ. The CDR3 length is 13 residues. The chain combines TRBV4-2 with TRBJ1-2, with D unresolved. Sequencing was performed on PBMCs. This clonotype was obtained from a woman aged 40 to 50 in good health. Some clones in this sample may be carry-over from other donors' samples. The CDR3 reads CASSQSGHYGYTF. Written as DNA, the CDR3 is TGTGCCAGCAGCCAATCGGGCCACTATGGCTACACCTTC.